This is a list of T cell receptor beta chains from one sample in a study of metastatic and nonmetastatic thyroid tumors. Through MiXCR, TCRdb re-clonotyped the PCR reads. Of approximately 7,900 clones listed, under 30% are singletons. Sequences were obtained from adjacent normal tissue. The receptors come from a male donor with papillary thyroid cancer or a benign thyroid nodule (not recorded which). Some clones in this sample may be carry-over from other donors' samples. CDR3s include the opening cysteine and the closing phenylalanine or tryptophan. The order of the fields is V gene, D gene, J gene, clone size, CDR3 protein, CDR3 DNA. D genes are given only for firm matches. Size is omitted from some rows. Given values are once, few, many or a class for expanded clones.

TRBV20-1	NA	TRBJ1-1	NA	CSARDTLETPYILERATFF	NA
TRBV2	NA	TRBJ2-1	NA	CASTQPGLSYNEQFF	TGTGCCAGCACCCAGCCGGGACTCTCGTACAATGAGCAGTTCTTC
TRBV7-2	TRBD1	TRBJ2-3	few	CASSLAGQGAHTQYF	TGTGCCAGCAGCTTAGCTGGGCAGGGGGCACATACGCAGTATTTT
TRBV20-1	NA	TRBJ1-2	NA	CSARGGRGYGYTF	TGCAGTGCTAGAGGGGGCCGGGGCTATGGCTACACCTTC
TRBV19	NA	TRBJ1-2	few	CASSTQLYGYTF	TGTGCCAGTAGTACGCAGCTATATGGCTACACCTTC
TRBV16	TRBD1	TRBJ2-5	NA	CASSRDSQGTQYF	TGTGCCAGCAGTCGGGACAGCCAAGGGACCCAGTACTTC
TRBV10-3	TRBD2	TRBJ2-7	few	CAIMWTSGDNEQYF	TGTGCCATCATGTGGACTAGCGGGGACAACGAGCAGTACTTC
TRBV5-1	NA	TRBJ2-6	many	CASSLEGQGYSGANVLTF	TGCGCCAGCAGCTTGGAGGGGCAGGGATACTCTGGGGCCAACGTCCTGACTTTC
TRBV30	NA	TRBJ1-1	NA	CAWSTGLSHTEAFF	TGTGCCTGGAGTACGGGGCTGTCGCACACTGAAGCTTTCTTT
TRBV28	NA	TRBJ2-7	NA	CASGISADHEQYF	TGTGCCAGCGGAATAAGTGCAGACCACGAGCAGTACTTC
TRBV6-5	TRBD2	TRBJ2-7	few	CASSYSRPAGGPNEQYF	TGTGCCAGCAGTTACTCGCGTCCGGCGGGGGGGCCTAACGAGCAGTACTTC
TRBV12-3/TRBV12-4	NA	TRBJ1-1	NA	CASSSQEVVYTEAFF	TGTGCCAGCAGTTCTCAGGAGGTGGTTTACACTGAAGCTTTCTTT
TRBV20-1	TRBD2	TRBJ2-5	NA	CSARDSGGVQETQYF	TGCAGTGCTAGAGATAGCGGGGGAGTACAAGAGACCCAGTACTTC
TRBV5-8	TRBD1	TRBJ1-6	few	CASSSNGTGGGSPLHF	TGTGCCAGCAGCTCTAATGGGACAGGGGGCGGATCACCCCTCCACTTT
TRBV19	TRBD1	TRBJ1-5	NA	CANSIAGQGGQPQHF	TGTGCCAATAGTATAGCCGGGCAGGGGGGCCAGCCCCAGCATTTT
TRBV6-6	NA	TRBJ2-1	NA	CASSYGGSSYNEQFF	TGTGCCAGCAGTTACGGGGGGAGCTCCTACAATGAGCAGTTCTTC
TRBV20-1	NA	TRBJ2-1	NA	CSAVSSGYSYNEQFF	TGCAGTGCCGTTTCCTCGGGTTACTCCTACAATGAGCAGTTCTTC
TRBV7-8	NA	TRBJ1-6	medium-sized	CASSLGAGSPLHF	TGTGCCAGCAGCTTAGGGGCGGGCTCACCCCTCCACTTT
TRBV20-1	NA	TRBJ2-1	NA	CSANWGHHYNEQFF	TGCAGTGCTAACTGGGGACACCACTACAATGAGCAGTTCTTC
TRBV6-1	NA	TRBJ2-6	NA	CASSRVPGANVLTF	TGTGCCAGCAGTCGAGTACCTGGGGCCAACGTCCTTACCTTC
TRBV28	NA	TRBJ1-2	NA	CASSLVSGLWGYTF	TGTGCCAGCAGTTTAGTTAGCGGGCTATGGGGCTACACCTTC
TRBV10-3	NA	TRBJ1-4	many	CAISGGTNEKLFF	TGTGCCATTTCGGGGGGGACTAATGAAAAACTGTTTTTT
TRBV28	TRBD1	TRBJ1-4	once	CASSLLFGQGASATNEKLFF	TGTGCCAGCAGTTTATTGTTCGGACAGGGGGCCTCTGCAACTAATGAAAAACTGTTTTTT
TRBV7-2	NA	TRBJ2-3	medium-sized	CASSLEYLSTDTQYF	TGTGCCAGCAGCTTAGAATACCTTAGCACAGATACGCAGTATTTT
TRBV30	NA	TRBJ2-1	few	CAWSPSYNEQFF	TGTGCCTGGAGCCCGTCCTACAATGAGCAGTTCTTC
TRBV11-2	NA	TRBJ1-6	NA	CASSLPQGGSYNSPLHF	TGTGCCAGCAGCTTACCACAGGGAGGGTCCTATAATTCACCCCTCCACTTT
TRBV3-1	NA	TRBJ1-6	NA	CASSQVGGTYNSPLHF	TGTGCCAGCAGCCAAGTGGGGGGAACCTATAATTCACCCCTCCACTTT
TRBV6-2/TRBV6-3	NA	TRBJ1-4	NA	CATAKEAATNEKLFF	TGTGCCACCGCCAAAGAAGCTGCAACTAATGAAAAACTGTTTTTT
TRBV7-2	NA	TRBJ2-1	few	CASSRPGYEQFF	TGTGCCAGCAGCCGACCGGGATATGAGCAGTTCTTC
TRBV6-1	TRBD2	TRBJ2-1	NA	CDSIRAVGGGELFF	TGTGACAGCATCCGGGCCGTGGGCGGGGGAGAGCTGTTCTTC
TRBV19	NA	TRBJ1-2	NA	CASRTIPTSYYGYTF	TGTGCTAGTAGGACAATTCCGACAAGTTACTATGGCTACACCTTC
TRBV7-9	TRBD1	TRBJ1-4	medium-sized	CASSSIGQGRGEKLFF	TGTGCCAGCAGCTCAATTGGACAGGGAAGAGGTGAAAAACTGTTTTTT
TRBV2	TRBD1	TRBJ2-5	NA	CASRKGAEETQYF	TGTGCCAGCAGAAAGGGGGCCGAAGAGACCCAGTACTTC
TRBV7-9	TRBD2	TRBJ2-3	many	CASSFAGGEDTQYF	TGTGCCAGCAGCTTTGCGGGGGGGGAAGATACGCAGTATTTT
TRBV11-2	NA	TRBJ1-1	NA	CASSLPLWGANTEAFF	TGTGCCAGCAGCCTACCCTTGTGGGGGGCTAACACTGAAGCTTTCTTT
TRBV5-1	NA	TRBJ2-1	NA	CDSSPIGGGPHEQFF	TGCGACAGCAGCCCCATAGGGGGAGGGCCTCATGAGCAGTTCTTC